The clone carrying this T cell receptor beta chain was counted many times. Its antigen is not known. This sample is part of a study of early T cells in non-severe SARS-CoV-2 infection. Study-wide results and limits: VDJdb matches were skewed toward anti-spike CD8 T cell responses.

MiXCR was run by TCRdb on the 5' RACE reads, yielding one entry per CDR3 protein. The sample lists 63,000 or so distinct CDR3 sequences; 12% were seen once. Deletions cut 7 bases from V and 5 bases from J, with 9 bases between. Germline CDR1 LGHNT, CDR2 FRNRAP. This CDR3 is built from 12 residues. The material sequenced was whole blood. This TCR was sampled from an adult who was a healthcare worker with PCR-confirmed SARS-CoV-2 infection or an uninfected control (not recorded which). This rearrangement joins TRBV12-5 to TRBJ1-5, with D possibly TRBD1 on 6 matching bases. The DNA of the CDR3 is TGTGCTAGTGCGAGGGGGTATCAGCCCCAGCATTTT. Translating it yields CASARGYQPQHF. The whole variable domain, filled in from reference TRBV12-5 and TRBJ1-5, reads DARVTQTPRHKVTEMGQEVTMRCQPILGHNTVFWYRQTMMQGLELLAYFRNRAPLDDSGMPKDRFSAEMPDATLATLKIQPSEPRDSAVYFCASARGYQPQHFGDGTRLSIL.